This TCR beta chain was identified during a study of Ad26.COV2.S vaccination and SARS-CoV-2 variants. Study-level information: Ad26.COV2.S given intramuscularly, once or twice 56 days apart. The study's findings and limits: While placebo recipients had lower spike-specific TCR breadth, vaccine recipients had more. Substantial breadth in spike-specific CD8+ and CD4+ T cell responses was reportedly seen after vaccination. Non-spike TCR breadth did not differ much between vaccine and placebo recipients.

This clone was detected once. Its antigen is not identified. Sequencing used immunoSEQ multiplex PCR; TCRdb keeps in-frame clones, though not all of them. The sample lists about 470,000 clones; around 90% were seen once. Noted treatment: approximately 18 received Ad26.COV2.S at low or high dose, single or two shots; about 5 received placebo; per-sample allocation not given. Samples analyzed were those drawn on day 63 after the first vaccine or placebo injection. The CDR3 has 13 residues. CDR1 GTSNPN and CDR2 SVGIG come from the germline V gene (reference sequence). V was cut by 1 base and J by 4 bases, with 8 bases left in between.

The chain joins TRBV30 to TRBJ1-5; perhaps TRBD1 as D (5 bases). This specimen was peripheral blood, taken in a trial of Ad26.COV2.S vaccine versus placebo. This sequence was found in a person aged 18 to 65 who received the Ad26.COV2.S COVID-19 vaccine or a placebo. DNA of the CDR3: TGTGCCTGGAGTGGGGGGTATAATCAGCCCCAGCATTTT. This encodes CAWSGGYNQPQHF. Drawing the rest from reference TRBV30 and TRBJ1-5, the complete variable domain is SQTIHQWPATLVQPVGSPLSLECTVEGTSNPNLYWYRQAAGRGLQLLFYSVGIGQISSEVPQNLSASRPQDRQFILSSKKLLLSDSGFYLCAWSGGYNQPQHFGDGTRLSIL.